The clone carrying this T cell receptor (beta chain) has a handful of counts. Input was approximately 2.2 ug genomic DNA, or all available if less. The primer mix had 60 V beta and 13 J beta primers. Data came from immunoSEQ multiplex PCR; TCRdb stores just in-frame clones and leaves some out. The profile shows 20,000 or so clones, more than 65% of them singletons. The data are from a study of glioma-infiltrating T cells after dendritic cell vaccination. Study at large: Dendritic cell vaccination trial patients had either newly diagnosed or recurrent glioblastoma.

Germline values: CDR1 LGHNA, CDR2 YSLEER. Trimming pared 0 bases from V and 7 bases from J, leaving 11 bases between. This CDR3 is 14 amino acids long. All glioblastoma patients lacked an isocitrate dehydrogenase mutation. The clonotype was recovered from a human donor with glioblastoma. The chain employs TRBV4-3 and TRBJ2-3; perhaps TRBD1 as D (6 bases). The source material was blood, sampled before dendritic cell vaccination. CDR3 nucleotide sequence: TGCGCCAGCAGCCAAGATACAGGGACAAATACGCAGTATTTT. Protein sequence: CASSQDTGTNTQYF.